This T cell receptor beta chain emerged from a study of T cells in Graves' hyperthyroidism and ophthalmopathy. Regarding the study as a whole: The authors' 13 V-J model separated ophthalmopathy from stable hyperthyroidism. Model output signaled ophthalmopathy a median roughly 6 months ahead of onset.

RNA transcripts gave rise to amplified TCR beta CDR3 regions. The study used the HTBI primer set for a first-round RT-PCR of the TCR CDR3. Using its own MiXCR run on the multiplex PCR reads, TCRdb lists one record per CDR3 protein. The sample shows 370,000 or so distinct CDR3 sequences, 20% to 30% of them seen only once. On this clonotype: Its antigen remains unknown.

The study defined stable Graves' hyperthyroidism as no ophthalmopathy progression within 18 months. PBMCs were collected from a 10 ml volume of fresh peripheral blood. CDR3 length: 14 amino acids. Trimming took 10 bases from V and 5 from J; bases not matched to a gene: 7. Germline V gene sequence: CDR1 MNHNS, CDR2 SASEGT. The sample taken for sequencing was blood. The origin of this receptor is a man aged 50 or older with Graves' hyperthyroidism. The chain couples TRBV6-1 to TRBJ2-2, with 10 bases identical to TRBD2. CDR3 sequence: CATREGLATGELFF. The CDR3 DNA is TGTGCCACCAGAGAGGGACTAGCGACCGGGGAGCTGTTTTTT.